This is a list of T cell receptor beta chains from one sample in a study of blood T cell repertoires in COVID-19. Using immunoSEQ multiplex PCR, the repertoire was profiled, and TCRdb retains in-frame clones only, with some absent. The sample lists roughly 100,000 clones, roughly 88% seen once, with about 1.9% in the top ten. The specimen was peripheral blood. These receptors were obtained from a man aged 50 to 59 with COVID-19, enrolled during active disease. Each CDR3 is given with its conserved first and last residue. D genes are given only for firm matches. Some rows mark clone size as missing; the rest say once, few, many or name a class of expanded clone.

J,V,D,size,CDR3
TRBJ2-7,TRBV7-9,TRBD1,-,CASSLQTGQYEQYF
TRBJ1-2,TRBV9,-,-,CASSVDGISGYTF
TRBJ2-1,TRBV10-3,TRBD2,-,CATTSGGDNEQFF
TRBJ1-1,TRBV7-2,-,-,CASSHGGSTEAFF
TRBJ1-6,TRBV2,-,-,CASSGTSGYRYNSPLHF
TRBJ2-3,TRBV24-1,-,once,CATSDLADTQYF
TRBJ2-7,TRBV7-9,TRBD2,-,CASSLAASGGTGEQYF
TRBJ2-7,TRBV6-6,TRBD2,-,CASSGLAGSRDEQYF
TRBJ2-1,TRBV3-1/TRBV3-2,TRBD2,-,CASKSWGGYNEQFF
TRBJ2-2,TRBV11-2,-,-,CASSLSGAGELFF
TRBJ1-1,TRBV2,-,-,CASSGQAVNTEAFF
TRBJ2-1,TRBV6-5,TRBD2,-,CASSSTSGPSYNEQFF
TRBJ1-1,TRBV28,-,-,CASSYRDLGAEAFF
TRBJ2-7,TRBV3-1/TRBV3-2,TRBD2,-,CASSQASGGANPKEQYF
TRBJ1-6,TRBV19,TRBD1,once,CASSKDRGPYNSPLHF
TRBJ2-7,TRBV30,-,-,CAWSIGGSSYEQYF
TRBJ2-3,TRBV18,-,-,CASSPPWGRSDTQYF
TRBJ1-2,TRBV7-2,-,few,CASSLGQNYGYTF
TRBJ2-5,TRBV2,-,-,CASTFKETQYF
TRBJ1-5,TRBV4-1,-,-,CASSPISGGLQPQHF
TRBJ2-7,TRBV29-1,-,-,CSVYRPSSYEQYF
TRBJ2-1,TRBV6-5,-,once,CASSSYRDAEQFF
TRBJ1-5,TRBV12-3/TRBV12-4,-,-,CASSLGTSQPQHF
TRBJ2-4,TRBV30,TRBD1,-,CAWRSSGQGIQYF
TRBJ1-5,TRBV25-1,TRBD1,-,CASSPTGVRQPQHF
TRBJ1-2,TRBV7-9,-,few,CASSFGTTVIYGYTF
TRBJ2-7,TRBV15,-,-,CATSRGTTYEQYF
TRBJ2-3,TRBV7-3,TRBD2,-,CASSTTPTSADTQYF
TRBJ2-3,TRBV9,TRBD2,-,CASSVTGLAGGSRTDTQYF
TRBJ2-7,TRBV7-9,TRBD1,once,CASSSIWTGGLNYEQYF
TRBJ1-2,TRBV9,TRBD1,-,CASGRDRRSHGYTF
TRBJ1-1,TRBV6-4,-,few,CASRPYQGNTEAFF